This T cell receptor beta chain was sequenced in a study of identifying expanded T cells in peripheral blood. Germline CDR1 LNHDA, CDR2 SQIVND (reference sequence). CDR3 length: 10 amino acids. Trimming shortened V by 6 bases and J by 16 bases, and 13 bases separated the two germline ends. Clones were read by immunoSEQ multiplex PCR, and TCRdb kept only the in-frame ones, dropping some. The table records 83,000 or so clones, 88% of them present only once. Worth noting for this clone: Its target is unknown.

Study-wide findings and caveats: Variance in clone template counts between roughly two-week samples significantly increased with total template count across all healthy donors. Technical replicates showed about 1.1 changed clones; approximately 2 weeks around 15; four weeks 19.

The sample taken for sequencing was blood. The chain carries TRBV19 and TRBJ1-5; D ambiguous. The receptor was derived from a person aged 18-70 years in good health. CDR3 bases: TGTGCCAGTAGCCTGGGAGCATATCATTTT. Protein: CASSLGAYHF. The whole variable domain, filled in from reference TRBV19 and TRBJ1-5, reads DGGITQSPKYLFRKEGQNVTLSCEQNLNHDAMYWYRQDPGQGLRLIYYSQIVNDFQKGDIAEGYSVSREKKESFPLTVTSAQKNPTAFYLCASSLGAYHFGDGTRLSIL.